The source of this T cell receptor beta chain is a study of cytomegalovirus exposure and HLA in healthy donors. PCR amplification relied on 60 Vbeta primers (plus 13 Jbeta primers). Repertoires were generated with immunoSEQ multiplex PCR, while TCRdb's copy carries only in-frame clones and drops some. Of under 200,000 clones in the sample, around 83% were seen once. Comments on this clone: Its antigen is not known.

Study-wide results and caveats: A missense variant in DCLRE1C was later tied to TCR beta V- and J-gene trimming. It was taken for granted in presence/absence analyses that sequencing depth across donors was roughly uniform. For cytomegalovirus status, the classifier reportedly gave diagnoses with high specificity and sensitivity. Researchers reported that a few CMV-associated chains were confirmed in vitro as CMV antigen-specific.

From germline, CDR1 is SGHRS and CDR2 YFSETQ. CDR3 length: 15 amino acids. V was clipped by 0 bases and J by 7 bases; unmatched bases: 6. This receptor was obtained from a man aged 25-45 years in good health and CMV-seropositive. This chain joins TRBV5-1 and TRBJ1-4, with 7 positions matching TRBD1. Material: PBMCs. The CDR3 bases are TGCGCCAGCAGCTTGGCGCCCAGGGGGTTTGAAAAACTGTTTTTT. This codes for CASSLAPRGFEKLFF.